Listed below are T cell receptor beta chains from one sample, sequenced in a study of spatial heterogeneity in lung cancer. TCRdb re-analysed the 5' RACE reads in MiXCR, keeping a single row per CDR3 protein. Found here are almost 75,000 distinct CDR3 sequences, less than 15% of them singletons; the top ten hold roughly 6.7%. The specimen comprised PBMCs, sampled at surgery. These receptors came from a male donor with early-stage non-small cell lung cancer. Both conserved end residues are part of each CDR3. D genes are given only for firm matches.

TRBJ2-1 | TRBV5-6 | TRBD2 | CASSLGLAGGLSYNEQFF
TRBJ2-3 | TRBV7-9 | TRBD2 | CASSSRSGRAPDTQYF
TRBJ1-6 | TRBV5-4 | TRBD1 | CASSSPGQGTNSPLHF
TRBJ1-1 | TRBV29-1 | . | CSADTGKAFF
TRBJ1-1 | TRBV18 | . | CASSRGGENTEAFF
TRBJ1-2 | TRBV19 | . | CASSFPTSYYGYTF
TRBJ1-4 | TRBV7-2 | TRBD1 | CASSRTGTNEKLFF
TRBJ1-2 | TRBV5-1 | . | CASSWDKSYGYTF
TRBJ2-7 | TRBV5-4 | TRBD2 | CASSLSGDTYEQYF
TRBJ2-1 | TRBV5-1 | TRBD1 | CASSLEGAPYNEQFF
TRBJ2-3 | TRBV12-3/TRBV12-4 | . | CASSFRQGGTDTQYF
TRBJ2-3 | TRBV5-1 | . | CASSDTGTYTDTQYF
TRBJ2-2 | TRBV4-2 | TRBD2 | CASSQAVGRADGELFF
TRBJ2-7 | TRBV5-1 | . | CASSTDEGRQYF
TRBJ1-2 | TRBV4-1 | . | CASSQEGQDSLMGSYGYTF
TRBJ1-4 | TRBV3-1 | TRBD1 | CASSLGQLNEKLFF
TRBJ1-1 | TRBV7-8 | . | CASSLAEGLNTEAFF
TRBJ2-1 | TRBV19 | . | CASSGPQVLGEQFF
TRBJ2-5 | TRBV24-1 | . | CATGGRGQYF
TRBJ2-3 | TRBV11-2 | TRBD1 | CASSSLGQGEDTQYF
TRBJ2-1 | TRBV20-1 | . | CSARFSYNEQFF
TRBJ2-1 | TRBV12-3/TRBV12-4 | TRBD1 | CASSWDSYNEQFF
TRBJ2-3 | TRBV18 | . | CASSRLVADTQYF
TRBJ2-5 | TRBV15 | . | CATSLGQGGTQYF
TRBJ2-6 | TRBV20-1 | TRBD1 | CSAPSPRTGGRFGANVLTF
TRBJ2-1 | TRBV6-2/TRBV6-3 | TRBD1 | CASSYPRDRGRDEQFF
TRBJ2-1 | TRBV4-3 | . | CASSQVYSVLSYNEQFF
TRBJ1-1 | TRBV12-3/TRBV12-4 | TRBD1 | CASSSGQDRSAFF
TRBJ1-5 | TRBV7-8 | . | CASSPTPDRQQPQHF
TRBJ2-2 | TRBV11-3 | TRBD1 | CASSGTGGSGELFF
TRBJ2-5 | TRBV30 | . | CAGGQETQYF
TRBJ2-7 | TRBV5-6 | TRBD1 | CASSFRDRAYVQYF
TRBJ2-5 | TRBV27 | . | CASSLISWGQKETQYF
TRBJ2-3 | TRBV28 | TRBD1 | CASRSQGARADTQYF
TRBJ1-5 | TRBV20-1 | . | CSASEGQGGQPQHF
TRBJ2-3 | TRBV14 | . | CASSQDAAGTSTDTQYF
TRBJ2-1 | TRBV10-3 | . | CAISPGSFSYNEQFF
TRBJ2-3 | TRBV5-4 | . | CASPRRVTDTQYF
TRBJ1-1 | TRBV27 | TRBD1 | CASSLSGQHTEAFF
TRBJ2-3 | TRBV7-6 | . | CASSLKEGLSALATDTQYF
TRBJ2-1 | TRBV9 | TRBD2 | CASSVGGSAGGPYNEQFF
TRBJ1-2 | TRBV5-1 | . | CASSSRTDYYGYTF
TRBJ2-1 | TRBV6-1 | . | CASSESLPGDYNEQFF
TRBJ2-7 | TRBV5-1 | . | CASSPLRGYEQYF
TRBJ2-1 | TRBV19 | TRBD2 | CASAPGLASYEQFF
TRBJ1-3 | TRBV28 | TRBD1 | CASSLRGTGAGNTIYF
TRBJ2-2 | TRBV2 | . | CASRIWTANTGELFF
TRBJ1-1 | TRBV19 | . | CASTPPPGRTEAFF